The T cell receptor beta chain described here comes from a study of OX40 agonist ivuxolimab in advanced cancers. TCRdb's copy holds only in-frame clones and misses some; the assay was immunoSEQ multiplex PCR. The sample has tens of thousands of clones; about nine tenths are singletons. The CDR3 has 15 residues. The germline CDR1 and CDR2 sequences are SGHNT and YYREEE (reference sequence). The ends were cut back, 2 bases at V and 0 bases at J, with 10 bases in the middle. V usage is TRBV5-4 and J usage is TRBJ2-3; a weak D match, TRBD2 (6 bases). Sequences were derived from CD4+ or CD8+ T cells sorted from blood, sampled in a trial of the OX40 agonist ivuxolimab. This TCR came from an adult with an advanced solid tumor such as melanoma, head and neck, liver or kidney cancer. The CDR3 region is CASSLKRVSTDTQYF. DNA of the CDR3: TGTGCCAGCAGCTTAAAGCGGGTTAGCACAGATACGCAGTATTTT. The variable domain in full, completed from reference TRBV5-4 and TRBJ2-3, reads ETGVTQSPTHLIKTRGQQVTLRCSSQSGHNTVSWYQQALGQGPQFIFQYYREEENGRGNFPPRFSGLQFPNYSSELNVNALELDDSALYLCASSLKRVSTDTQYFGPGTRLTVL.